This T cell receptor (beta chain) stems from a study of T cell repertoires in cytomegalovirus infection (dated by TCRdb to the late 2010s). Concerning the study at large: Alongside well-studied HLA-B-restricted epitopes, the peptide stimulations were aimed at recently identified HLA-C-restricted CMV epitopes, whose presentation resists viral immunomodulation. Because public TCR beta signatures pointed to carriage of CMV infection together with the matching HLA type, the HLA type of each donor mattered for the analysis.

The junction shows trimming of 1 base on V and 4 bases on J, and the gene matches do not reach 13 bases of it. Including the terminal cysteine and phenylalanine, the CDR3 comprises 17 residues. This entry keeps only the CDR3 DNA: 51 bases, framed from base 1. The CDR1 and CDR2 encoded by the germline V gene (reference sequence) are DFQATT and SNEGSKA. The treatment or condition label for this specimen denotes: in vitro stimulation with specific CMV peptide epitopes to enrich CMV-specific T cells. Comments on this clonotype: Its antigen is not yet known. Base qualities were left out, and no much larger clone turns up one base away.

Results the study describes overall, beyond this receptor: Carriers of CMV infection plus the relevant HLA type were discriminated by the cumulative frequency of public TCR beta family members in the study cohort and in an independent roughly 400-donor cohort. The ex vivo response was dominated by HLA-C-restricted CMV-specific TCR beta clonotypes, which also provided the single most frequent clonotype in two of eight donors.

Sequencer: Illumina HiSeq 1500. The raw public reads went through TCRdb reprocessing: fastp at Q25, MiXCR clone calling, in-frame beta chains kept. One record per CDR3 amino acid sequence lists the most common genes and DNA. The sample table lists 300,000 to 400,000 distinct CDR3 sequences, 25% to 30% of them with a count of one. The ten largest clones add up to 20% of the sample. This receptor chain uses TRBV20-1 and TRBJ2-1; TRBD2 fits 7 bases in the junction. This TCR came from a human donor in good health (CMV status not recorded). Some clones in this sample may be carry-over from other donors' samples. Source: cultured PBMCs, taken from culture after CMV antigen stimulation. CDR3 protein: CSARVLTRDYIYNEQFF. Here is the DNA: TGCAGTGCTAGAGTACTTACCCGGGACTATATATACAATGAGCAGTTCTTC.